Listed below are T cell receptor beta chains from one sample, sequenced in a study of cytomegalovirus exposure and HLA in healthy donors. Sequenced by immunoSEQ multiplex PCR; TCRdb stores in-frame clones only, minus some. The table records some 130,000 clones, 60% to 80% of them present only once. Sequenced sample: PBMCs. The receptor source for this set is a woman aged 55-69 years in good health and CMV-seronegative. The CDR3 runs from the conserved cysteine through the conserved F or W. Each record gives: clone size, J gene, V gene, D gene, CDR3 DNA, CDR3 protein. The D gene is left open where the match is weak. The size entry is marked missing in some rows and otherwise reads once, few, many or a size class.

NA	TRBJ2-3	TRBV15	TRBD1	TGTGCCACCAGCAGAGATTGGGGACAGGGAAGCACAGATACGCAGTATTTT	CATSRDWGQGSTDTQYF
once	TRBJ1-1	TRBV6-5	NA	TGTGCCAGCGTCGCGACAGTCGGGCGGACCGAAGCTTTCTTT	CASVATVGRTEAFF
few	TRBJ1-2	TRBV5-4	NA	TGTGCCAGCGACGGCGATCAGGGCAATGGTGGCTACACCTTC	CASDGDQGNGGYTF
few	TRBJ2-3	TRBV6-5	NA	TGTGCCAGCAGTTACAGGGGAAACACCCCAGATACGCAGTATTTT	CASSYRGNTPDTQYF
NA	TRBJ1-5	TRBV5-8	TRBD1	TGTGCCAGCAGCGGGGGACAGGTCAGCAATCAGCCCCAGCATTTT	CASSGGQVSNQPQHF
once	TRBJ1-2	TRBV18	TRBD1	TGTGCCAGCTCACCCGGGACAGGGGGCGACTATGGCTACACCTTC	CASSPGTGGDYGYTF
NA	TRBJ2-4	TRBV27	NA	TGTGCCAGCAGTTTACAGGCCCCGGGGGACATTCAGTACTTC	CASSLQAPGDIQYF
once	TRBJ2-2	TRBV5-6	NA	TGTGCCAGCAGCTTGCAGGGGACTACGAACACCGGGGAGCTGTTTTTT	CASSLQGTTNTGELFF
NA	TRBJ2-3	TRBV4-2	NA	TGTGCCAGCAGCCCACAACCCCCCCCTTTTTATACCAGCGCTACAGATACGCAGTATTTT	CASSPQPPPFYTSATDTQYF
NA	TRBJ2-1	TRBV5-1	NA	TGCGCCAGCAGCTTGGCTCTTGAGAGCTCCTACAATGAGCAGTTCTTC	CASSLALESSYNEQFF
NA	TRBJ1-1	TRBV27	NA	TGTGCCAGCAGTTTAGCGGAGGGGACTGAAGCTTTCTTT	CASSLAEGTEAFF
NA	TRBJ2-5	TRBV5-1	NA	TGCGCCAGCAGCCCGGGATTTGGAGAGACCCAGTACTTC	CASSPGFGETQYF
NA	TRBJ2-1	TRBV5-1	TRBD2	TGCGCCAGCAGCTTGTTAGGGAGGGGTTCCTACAATGAGCAGTTCTTC	CASSLLGRGSYNEQFF
once	TRBJ1-4	TRBV5-8	TRBD1	TGTGCCAGCAGCTCCGACGGGACAGGGACAGAAAAACTGTTTTTT	CASSSDGTGTEKLFF
few	TRBJ2-5	TRBV19	NA	TGTGCCAGTAGTATCCGCGGGGCCCGGCCCGGCCAAGAGACCCAGTACTTC	CASSIRGARPGQETQYF